This T cell receptor (beta chain) was profiled in a study of blood T cell repertoires in COVID-19. The wider study: Italy, Spain and the United States were the sources of the convalescent and acute COVID-19 samples. From T cells, B-cell-depleted T cells, or PBMCs came the material, which was cDNA or gDNA.

CDR1 is SGHKS, CDR2 YYEKEE, per germline (reference sequence). Trimming left V 0 bases short and J 3 bases short, with 10 bases between. The CDR3 has 14 amino acids. Methods used by the authors: Estimated nucleated cell counts came from reference gene primer amplification. Here immunoSEQ multiplex PCR was the method, and the copy in TCRdb shows in-frame clones only, minus some. V, J and clone size are those of that table, while D and trimming were read from the DNA. The data contain about 270,000 clones, 75% to 90% of them seen just once; the ten biggest clones take up approximately 9%. This clonotype was sampled from a human donor in a cohort sampled during active COVID-19. Sequenced sample: peripheral blood. This sequence joins TRBV5-5 and TRBJ2-7; D not certain. The CDR3 region is CASSLEKEHYEQYF. The CDR3 region has the DNA TGTGCCAGCAGCTTGGAAAAAGAACACTACGAGCAGTACTTC.